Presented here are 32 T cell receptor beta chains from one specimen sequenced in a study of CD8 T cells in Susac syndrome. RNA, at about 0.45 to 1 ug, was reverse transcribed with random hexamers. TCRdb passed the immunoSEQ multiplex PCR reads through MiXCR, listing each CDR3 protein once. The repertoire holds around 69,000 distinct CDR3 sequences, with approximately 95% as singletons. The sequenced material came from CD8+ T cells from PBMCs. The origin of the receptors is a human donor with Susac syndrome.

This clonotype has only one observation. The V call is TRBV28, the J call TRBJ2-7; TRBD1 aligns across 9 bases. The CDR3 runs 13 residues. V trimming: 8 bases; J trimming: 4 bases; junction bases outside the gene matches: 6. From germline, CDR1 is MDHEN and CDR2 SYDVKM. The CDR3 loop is CASCDRGDYEQYF. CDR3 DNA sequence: TGTGCCAGCTGCGACAGGGGGGATTACGAGCAGTACTTC.

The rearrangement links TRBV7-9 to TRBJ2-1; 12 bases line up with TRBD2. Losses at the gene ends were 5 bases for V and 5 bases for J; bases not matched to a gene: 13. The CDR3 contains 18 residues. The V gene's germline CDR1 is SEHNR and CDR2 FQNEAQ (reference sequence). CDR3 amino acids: CASSPRLAGDGPNNEQFF. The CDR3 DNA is TGTGCCAGCAGCCCCCGACTAGCGGGAGATGGGCCAAACAATGAGCAGTTCTTC.

The CDR3 region is CASSTPGGRGFNEQFF. CDR3 nucleotides: TGTGCCAGCAGTACCCCCGGTGGCAGGGGATTCAATGAGCAGTTCTTC. The chain uses TRBV28 and TRBJ2-1; D possibly corresponds to TRBD1 (6 bases). The V gene lost 5 bases and the J gene lost 6 bases, with 20 bases spanning the gap. The CDR3 sequence is 16 residues long. Germline loops: CDR1 MDHEN, CDR2 SYDVKM.

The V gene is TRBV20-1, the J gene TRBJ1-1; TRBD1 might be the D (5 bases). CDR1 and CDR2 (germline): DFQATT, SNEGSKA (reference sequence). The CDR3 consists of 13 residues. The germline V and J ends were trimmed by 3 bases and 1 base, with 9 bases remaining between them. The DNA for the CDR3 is TGCAGTGCTAGGGCGGACAAGAACACTGAAGCTTTCTTT. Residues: CSARADKNTEAFF.

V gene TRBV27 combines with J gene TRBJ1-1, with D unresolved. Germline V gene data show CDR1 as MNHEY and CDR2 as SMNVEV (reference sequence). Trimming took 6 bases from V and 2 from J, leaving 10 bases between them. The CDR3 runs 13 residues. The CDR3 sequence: CASRRSLNTEAFF. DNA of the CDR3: TGTGCCAGCAGGCGGTCGCTAAACACTGAAGCTTTCTTT.

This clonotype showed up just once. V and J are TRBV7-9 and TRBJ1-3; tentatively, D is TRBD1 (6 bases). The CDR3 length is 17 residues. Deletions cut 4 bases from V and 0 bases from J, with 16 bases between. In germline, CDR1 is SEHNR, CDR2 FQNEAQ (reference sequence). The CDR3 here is CASSWMGHAPSGNTIYF. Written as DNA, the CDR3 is TGTGCCAGCAGCTGGATGGGACACGCTCCCTCTGGAAACACCATATATTTT.

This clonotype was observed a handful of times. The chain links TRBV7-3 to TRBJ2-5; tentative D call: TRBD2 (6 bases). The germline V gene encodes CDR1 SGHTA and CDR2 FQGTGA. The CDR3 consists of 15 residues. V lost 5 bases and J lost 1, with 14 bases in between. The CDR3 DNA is TGTGCCAGCAGCCCCATTCCGGGGGTCCAAGAGACCCAGTACTTC. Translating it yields CASSPIPGVQETQYF.

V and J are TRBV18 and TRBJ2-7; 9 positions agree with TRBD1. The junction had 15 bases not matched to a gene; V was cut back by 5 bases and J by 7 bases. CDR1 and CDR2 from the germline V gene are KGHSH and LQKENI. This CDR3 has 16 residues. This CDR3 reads CASSTTGTGSLGEQYF. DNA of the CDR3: TGTGCCAGCTCAACTACCGGGACAGGGTCCCTTGGGGAGCAGTACTTC.

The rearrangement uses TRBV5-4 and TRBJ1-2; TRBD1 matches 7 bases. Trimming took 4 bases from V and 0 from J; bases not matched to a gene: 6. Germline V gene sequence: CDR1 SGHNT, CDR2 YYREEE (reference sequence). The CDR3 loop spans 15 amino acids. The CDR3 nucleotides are TGTGCCAGCAGCGGGCGGACAGGCGCTAACTATGGCTACACCTTC. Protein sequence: CASSGRTGANYGYTF.

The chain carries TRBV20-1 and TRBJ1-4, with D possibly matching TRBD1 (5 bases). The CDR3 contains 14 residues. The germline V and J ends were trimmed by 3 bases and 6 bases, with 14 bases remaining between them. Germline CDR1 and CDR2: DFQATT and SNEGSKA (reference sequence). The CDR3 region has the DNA TGCAGTGCTAGTGAGGTTAGGGGTCATGAAAAACTGTTTTTT. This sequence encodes CSASEVRGHEKLFF.

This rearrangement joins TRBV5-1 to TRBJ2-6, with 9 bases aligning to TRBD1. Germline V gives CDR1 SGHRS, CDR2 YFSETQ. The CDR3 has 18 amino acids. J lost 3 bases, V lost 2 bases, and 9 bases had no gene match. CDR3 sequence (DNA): TGCGCCAGCAGCTTACGTCCCGGGACAGGGAGTGGGGCCAACGTCCTGACTTTC. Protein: CASSLRPGTGSGANVLTF.

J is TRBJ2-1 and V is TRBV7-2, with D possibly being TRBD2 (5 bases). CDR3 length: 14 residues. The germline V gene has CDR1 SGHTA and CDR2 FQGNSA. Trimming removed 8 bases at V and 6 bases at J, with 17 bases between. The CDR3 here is CASRPPGVGNEQFF. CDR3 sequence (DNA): TGTGCCAGCCGCCCCCCCGGGGTTGGCAATGAGCAGTTCTTC.

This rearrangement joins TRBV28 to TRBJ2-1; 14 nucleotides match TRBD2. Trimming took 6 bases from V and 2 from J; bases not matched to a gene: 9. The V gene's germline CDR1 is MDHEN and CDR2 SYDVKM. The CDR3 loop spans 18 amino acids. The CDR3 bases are TGTGCCAGCAGCCCGGGACTAGCGGGAGAGGGCACCTACAATGAGCAGTTCTTC. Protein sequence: CASSPGLAGEGTYNEQFF.

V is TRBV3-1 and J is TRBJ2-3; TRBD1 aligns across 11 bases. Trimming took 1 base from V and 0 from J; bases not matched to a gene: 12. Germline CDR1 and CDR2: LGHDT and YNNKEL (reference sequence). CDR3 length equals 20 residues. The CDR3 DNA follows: TGTGCCAGCAGCCAAGCAGGTTCCGGGACAGGGGGTGCTAGCACAGATACGCAGTATTTT. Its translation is CASSQAGSGTGGASTDTQYF.

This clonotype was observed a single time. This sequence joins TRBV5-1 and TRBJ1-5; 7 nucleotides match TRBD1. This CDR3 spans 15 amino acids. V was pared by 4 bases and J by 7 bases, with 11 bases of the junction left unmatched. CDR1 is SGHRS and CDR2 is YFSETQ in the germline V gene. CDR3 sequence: CASSRTGEEGQPQHF. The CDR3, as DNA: TGCGCCAGCAGCCGCACAGGGGAAGAAGGCCAGCCCCAGCATTTT.

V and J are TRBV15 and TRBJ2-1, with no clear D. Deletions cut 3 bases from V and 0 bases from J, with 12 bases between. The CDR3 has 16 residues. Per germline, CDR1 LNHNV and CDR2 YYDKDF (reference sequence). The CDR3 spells CATSSGPVSSYNEQFF. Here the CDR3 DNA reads TGTGCCACCAGCAGTGGCCCTGTCAGCTCCTACAATGAGCAGTTCTTC. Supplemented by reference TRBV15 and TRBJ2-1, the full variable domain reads DAMVIQNPRYQVTQFGKPVTLSCSQTLNHNVMYWYQQKSSQAPKLLFHYYDKDFNNEADTPDNFQSRRPNTSFCFLDIRSPGLGDTAMYLCATSSGPVSSYNEQFFGPGTRLTVL.

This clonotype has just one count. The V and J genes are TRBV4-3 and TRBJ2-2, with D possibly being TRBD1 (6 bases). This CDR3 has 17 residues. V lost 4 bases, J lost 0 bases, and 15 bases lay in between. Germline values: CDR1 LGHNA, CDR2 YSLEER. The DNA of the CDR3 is TGCGCCAGCAGCCTCCTTTTAGGGACACCGAACACCGGGGAGCTGTTTTTT. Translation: CASSLLLGTPNTGELFF.

CDR3 nucleotides: TGCGCCAGCAGCCGCCGACTAGCGGGAGTCTACGAGCAGTACTTC. Translation: CASSRRLAGVYEQYF. The V and J genes are TRBV4-3 and TRBJ2-7, with 12 bases aligning to TRBD2. Germline CDR1 is LGHNA and CDR2 is YSLEER. V dropped 4 bases and J dropped 3; count of bases not matched to a gene: 4. This CDR3 has 15 amino acids.

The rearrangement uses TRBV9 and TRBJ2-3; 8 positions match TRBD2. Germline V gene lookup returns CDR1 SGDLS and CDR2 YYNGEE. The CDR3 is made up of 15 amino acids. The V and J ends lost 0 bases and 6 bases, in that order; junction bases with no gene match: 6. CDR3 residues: CASSVGLASKDTQYF. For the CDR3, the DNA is TGTGCCAGCAGCGTAGGACTAGCGAGCAAGGATACGCAGTATTTT.

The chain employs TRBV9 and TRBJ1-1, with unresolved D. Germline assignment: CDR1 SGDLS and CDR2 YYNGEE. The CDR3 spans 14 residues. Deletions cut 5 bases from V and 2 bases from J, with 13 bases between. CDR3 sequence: CASSNPNSNTEAFF. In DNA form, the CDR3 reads TGTGCCAGCAGTAATCCGAACTCTAACACTGAAGCTTTCTTT. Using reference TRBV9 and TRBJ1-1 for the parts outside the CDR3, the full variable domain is DSGVTQTPKHLITATGQRVTLRCSPRSGDLSVYWYQQSLDQGLQFLIQYYNGEERAKGNILERFSAQQFPDLHSELNLSSLELGDSALYFCASSNPNSNTEAFFGQGTRLTVV.

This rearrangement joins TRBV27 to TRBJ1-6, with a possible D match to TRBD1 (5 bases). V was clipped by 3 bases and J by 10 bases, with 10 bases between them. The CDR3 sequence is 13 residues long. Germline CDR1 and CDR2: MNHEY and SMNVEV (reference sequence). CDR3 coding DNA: TGTGCCAGCAGTTTGAGGGGTGGATCACCCCTCCACTTT. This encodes CASSLRGGSPLHF.

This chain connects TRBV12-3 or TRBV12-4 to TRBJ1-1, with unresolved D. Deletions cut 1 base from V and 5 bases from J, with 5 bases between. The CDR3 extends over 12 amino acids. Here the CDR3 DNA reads TGTGCCAGCAGTTTAGGCTTGACTGAAGCTTTCTTT. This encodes CASSLGLTEAFF.

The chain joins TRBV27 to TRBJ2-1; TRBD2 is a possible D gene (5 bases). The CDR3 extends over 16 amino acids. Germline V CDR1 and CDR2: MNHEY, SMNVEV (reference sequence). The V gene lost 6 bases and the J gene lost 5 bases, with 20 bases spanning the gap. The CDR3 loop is CASSLLSGPLNNEQFF. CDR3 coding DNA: TGTGCCAGCAGCCTCCTGAGCGGACCCTTGAACAATGAGCAGTTCTTC.

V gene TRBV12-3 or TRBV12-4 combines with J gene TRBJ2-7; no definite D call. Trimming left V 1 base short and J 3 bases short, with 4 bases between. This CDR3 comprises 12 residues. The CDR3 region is CASSLGDYEQYF. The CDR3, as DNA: TGTGCCAGCAGTTTAGGGGACTACGAGCAGTACTTC.

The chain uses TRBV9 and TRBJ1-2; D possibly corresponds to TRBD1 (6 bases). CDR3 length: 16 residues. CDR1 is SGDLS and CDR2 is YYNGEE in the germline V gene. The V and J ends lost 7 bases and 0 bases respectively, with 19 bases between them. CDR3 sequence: CASGGQDHLANYGYTF. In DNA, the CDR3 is TGTGCCAGCGGGGGCCAGGACCATCTAGCTAACTATGGCTACACCTTC.

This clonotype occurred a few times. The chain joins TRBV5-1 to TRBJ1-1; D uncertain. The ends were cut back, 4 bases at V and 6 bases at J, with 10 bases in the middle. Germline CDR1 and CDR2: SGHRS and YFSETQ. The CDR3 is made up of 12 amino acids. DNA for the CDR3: TGCGCCAGCAGCGCTATTGGGTCTGAAGCTTTCTTT. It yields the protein CASSAIGSEAFF.

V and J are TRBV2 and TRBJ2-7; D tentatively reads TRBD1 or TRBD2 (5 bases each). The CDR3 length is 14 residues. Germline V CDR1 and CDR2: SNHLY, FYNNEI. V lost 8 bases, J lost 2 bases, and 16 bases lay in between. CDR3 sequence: CASLGTTRTYEQYF. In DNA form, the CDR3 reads TGTGCCAGCTTGGGGACCACACGCACCTACGAGCAGTACTTC.

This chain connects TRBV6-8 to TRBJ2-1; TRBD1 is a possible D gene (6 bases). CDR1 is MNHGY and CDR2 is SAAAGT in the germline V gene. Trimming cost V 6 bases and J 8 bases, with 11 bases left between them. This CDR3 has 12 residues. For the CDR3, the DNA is TGTGCCAGCAGGCCACAGGGTGATGAGCAGTTCTTC. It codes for CASRPQGDEQFF.

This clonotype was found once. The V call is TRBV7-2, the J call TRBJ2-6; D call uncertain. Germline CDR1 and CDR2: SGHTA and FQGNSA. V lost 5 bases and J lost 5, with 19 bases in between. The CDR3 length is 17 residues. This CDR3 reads CASSHGPPAQWANVLTF. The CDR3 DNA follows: TGTGCCAGCAGCCACGGGCCCCCGGCTCAATGGGCCAACGTCCTGACTTTC. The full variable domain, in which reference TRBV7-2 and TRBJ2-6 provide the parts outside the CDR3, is GAGVSQSPSNKVTEKGKDVELRCDPISGHTALYWYRQSLGQGLEFLIYFQGNSAPDKSGLPSDRFSAERTGGSVSTLTIQRTQQEDSAVYLCASSHGPPAQWANVLTFGAGSRLTVL.

In DNA, the CDR3 is TGTGCCAGCAGCCCGCCGGGGTTCCATGGAACTGAAGCTTTCTTT. It translates to CASSPPGFHGTEAFF. The chain uses TRBV7-9 and TRBJ1-1, with D uncertain. This CDR3 comprises 15 residues. Germline V gene lookup returns CDR1 SEHNR and CDR2 FQNEAQ (reference sequence). The V and J ends lost 5 bases and 5 bases respectively, with 18 bases between them.

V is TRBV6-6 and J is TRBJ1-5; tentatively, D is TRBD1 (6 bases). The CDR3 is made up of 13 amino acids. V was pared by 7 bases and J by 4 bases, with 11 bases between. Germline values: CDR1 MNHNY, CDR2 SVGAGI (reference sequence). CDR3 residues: CASTIQGNQPQHF. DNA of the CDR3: TGTGCCAGCACCATACAGGGAAATCAGCCCCAGCATTTT.

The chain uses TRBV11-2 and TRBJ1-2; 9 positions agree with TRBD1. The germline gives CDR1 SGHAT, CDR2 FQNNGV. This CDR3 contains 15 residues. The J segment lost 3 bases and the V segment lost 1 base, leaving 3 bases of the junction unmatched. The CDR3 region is CASSLAGTGYYGYTF. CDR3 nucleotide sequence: TGTGCCAGCAGCTTAGCCGGGACAGGGTACTATGGCTACACCTTC.